These T cell receptor beta chains were read from a single sample in a study of cytomegalovirus exposure and HLA in healthy donors. Profiled with immunoSEQ multiplex PCR; TCRdb holds only in-frame clones, not every one. In total, the table holds 130,000 or so clones. The sample was PBMCs. The receptors shown here come from a woman under 30 in good health and CMV-seronegative. Each CDR3 is given with its conserved first and last residue. D genes are given only for firm matches.

d_gene,v_gene,j_gene,len,CDR3aa,CDR3nt
TRBD2,TRBV9,TRBJ2-1,15,CASSLGTSGRDEQFF,TGTGCCAGCAGTCTCGGAACTAGCGGGAGGGATGAGCAGTTCTTC
.,TRBV7-2,TRBJ2-5,15,CASSLDGTGQETQYF,TGTGCCAGCAGCTTAGATGGTACAGGGCAAGAGACCCAGTACTTC
TRBD1,TRBV19,TRBJ1-1,13,CASSFTGEAEAFF,TGTGCCAGTAGTTTTACAGGGGAAGCTGAAGCTTTCTTT
TRBD2,TRBV4-1,TRBJ2-1,17,CASSQDETGVAGNEQFF,TGCGCCAGCAGCCAAGATGAGACGGGAGTAGCGGGAAATGAGCAGTTCTTC
TRBD2,TRBV18,TRBJ2-7,16,CASSLGTSGIFVEQYF,TGTGCCAGCTCCCTCGGGACTAGCGGGATATTTGTCGAGCAGTACTTC
.,TRBV21-1,TRBJ1-1,16,CASSIIPGQRNTEAFF,TGTGCCAGCAGCATCATTCCGGGACAAAGGAACACTGAAGCTTTCTTT
TRBD1,TRBV30,TRBJ1-2,15,CAWSEGGQGQDGYTF,TGTGCCTGGAGTGAGGGAGGACAGGGACAAGATGGCTACACCTTC
.,TRBV9,TRBJ2-5,14,CASSDGGEKQTQYF,TGTGCCAGCAGCGACGGGGGTGAAAAACAGACCCAGTACTTC
.,TRBV5-1,TRBJ1-1,14,CASSLRQENTEAFF,TGCGCCAGCAGCTTGAGACAGGAGAACACTGAAGCTTTCTTT
.,TRBV30,TRBJ2-1,13,CAWSVGGGFEQFF,TGTGCCTGGAGTGTAGGGGGGGGATTTGAGCAGTTCTTC
TRBD2,TRBV10-3,TRBJ2-1,16,CAISSVAGAGLNEQFF,TGTGCCATCAGCTCTGTAGCGGGAGCGGGTCTCAATGAGCAGTTCTTC
.,TRBV15,TRBJ2-1,12,CATEGESNEQFF,TGTGCCACCGAGGGCGAATCCAATGAGCAGTTCTTC
.,TRBV4-2,TRBJ1-3,15,CASSQDPGTGNTIYF,TGTGCCAGCAGCCAAGATCCGGGGACAGGAAACACCATATATTTT
TRBD2,TRBV5-1,TRBJ2-5,15,CASSSGVAGGETQYF,TGCGCCAGCAGCTCCGGGGTAGCGGGGGGAGAGACCCAGTACTTC